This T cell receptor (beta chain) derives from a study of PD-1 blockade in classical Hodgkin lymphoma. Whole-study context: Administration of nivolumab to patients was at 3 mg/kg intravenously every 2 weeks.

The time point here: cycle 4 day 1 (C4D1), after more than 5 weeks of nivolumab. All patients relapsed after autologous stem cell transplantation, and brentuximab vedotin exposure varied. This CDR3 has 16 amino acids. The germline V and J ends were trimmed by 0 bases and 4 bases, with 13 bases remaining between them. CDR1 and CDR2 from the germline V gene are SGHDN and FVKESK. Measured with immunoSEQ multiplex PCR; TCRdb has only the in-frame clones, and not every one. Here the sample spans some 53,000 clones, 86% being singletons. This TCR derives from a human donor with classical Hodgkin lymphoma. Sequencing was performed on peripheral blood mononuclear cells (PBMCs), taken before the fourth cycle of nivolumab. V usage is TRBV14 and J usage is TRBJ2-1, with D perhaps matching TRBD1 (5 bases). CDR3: CASSQDVGRPYNEQFF. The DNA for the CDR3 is TGTGCCAGCAGCCAAGATGTGGGGCGACCGTACAATGAGCAGTTCTTC.